These 28 T cell receptor beta chains came from one sample sequenced in a study of blood T cell repertoires in COVID-19. Repertoires were generated with immunoSEQ multiplex PCR, while TCRdb's copy carries only in-frame clones and drops some. The sample carries fewer than 500,000 clones, 75% to 90% recorded once. The source material was PBMCs or T cells enriched from blood (not recorded which). The source of these receptors is a young man who had recovered from COVID-19.

Written as DNA, the CDR3 is TGTGCCGCGCTAGCGGGATCCGGGGAGCTGTTTTTT. Translated: CAALAGSGELFF. This chain joins TRBV27 and TRBJ2-2, with 9 bases aligning to TRBD2. Germline values: CDR1 MNHEY, CDR2 SMNVEV (reference sequence). With 11 bases clipped from V and 6 bases from J, the junction kept 4 bases outside the gene matches. The CDR3 sequence is 12 residues long.

The chain is built from TRBV19 and TRBJ2-7; 8 nucleotides align to TRBD2. The germline V gene has CDR1 LNHDA and CDR2 SQIVND (reference sequence). The V and J ends lost 5 bases and 1 base, in that order; junction bases with no gene match: 7. The CDR3 has 15 amino acids. As DNA, the CDR3 is TGTGCCAGTAGTTTCGGACTAGCCGGATCCTACGAGCAGTACTTC. Translated, it gives CASSFGLAGSYEQYF.

The V and J genes are TRBV25-1 and TRBJ1-2, with D uncertain. V shed 1 base and J shed 3 bases, with 6 bases lying between them. The germline gives CDR1 MGHDK, CDR2 SYGVNS. This CDR3 spans 13 amino acids. CDR3 amino acids: CASSESSHYGYTF. The CDR3 bases are TGTGCCAGCAGTGAATCATCCCACTATGGCTACACCTTC.

The rearrangement links TRBV12-5 to TRBJ2-1; D remains unclear. The CDR3 spans 15 residues. Germline-derived CDR1 and CDR2 are LGHNT and FRNRAP. Trimming took 0 bases from V and 3 from J, leaving 9 bases between them. CDR3 sequence: CASGLVLAVYNEQFF. Written as DNA, the CDR3 is TGTGCTAGTGGTTTGGTACTGGCGGTCTACAATGAGCAGTTCTTC.

The chain couples TRBV23-1 to TRBJ1-1, with 7 bases fitting TRBD1. TRBV23-1 is identified as an open reading frame with a role that is uncertain. The CDR3 is 14 amino acids. V was pared by 7 bases and J by 2 bases, with 7 bases of the junction left unmatched. CDR3 nucleotides: TGCGCCAGCACTTCTCGGGACAGTAACACTGAAGCTTTCTTT. It translates to CASTSRDSNTEAFF.

The chain uses TRBV29-1 and TRBJ1-2; TRBD1 matches at 10 bases. CDR1 is SQVTM and CDR2 is ANQGSEA in the germline V gene. With 3 bases clipped from V and 2 bases from J, the junction kept 3 bases outside the gene matches. CDR3 length equals 14 residues. For the CDR3, the DNA is TGCAGCGTTGAGGACAGGGGGAGAAACTATGGCTACACCTTC. The encoded protein is CSVEDRGRNYGYTF.

V and J are TRBV7-2 and TRBJ1-5; TRBD1 might be the D (5 bases). This CDR3 contains 14 residues. Trimming removed 5 bases at V and 3 bases at J, with 11 bases between. Germline loops: CDR1 SGHTA, CDR2 FQGNSA. In DNA form, the CDR3 reads TGTGCCAGCAGCCTCGACAGCCTCAATCAGCCCCAGCATTTT. As protein: CASSLDSLNQPQHF. Combining the CDR3 with reference TRBV7-2 and TRBJ1-5 gives the whole variable domain GAGVSQSPSNKVTEKGKDVELRCDPISGHTALYWYRQSLGQGLEFLIYFQGNSAPDKSGLPSDRFSAERTGGSVSTLTIQRTQQEDSAVYLCASSLDSLNQPQHFGDGTRLSIL.

The CDR3 loop is CASSLVASSGNTIYF. CDR3 nucleotide sequence: TGTGCCAGCAGCTTAGTAGCAAGCTCTGGAAACACCATATATTTT. The chain has TRBV7-6 and TRBJ1-3; D gene unclear. Germline CDR1 reads SGHVS; CDR2 reads FNYEAQ. CDR3 length equals 15 residues. The V and J ends lost 1 base and 0 bases respectively, with 7 bases between them.

The chain carries TRBV11-3 and TRBJ2-1; the match to TRBD2 covers 11 bases. This CDR3 region has 15 residues. V lost 1 base to trimming and J lost 8 bases; unmatched junction nucleotides: 4. Looked up from germline, CDR1 is SGHNT and CDR2 is YENEEA. The CDR3 sequence: CASSLGTSGFDEQFF. CDR3 DNA: TGTGCCAGCAGCTTAGGGACTAGCGGGTTCGATGAGCAGTTCTTC.

The V gene is TRBV12-3 or TRBV12-4, the J gene TRBJ1-2, with 7 bases fitting TRBD1. The J segment lost 4 bases and the V segment lost 3 bases, leaving 2 bases of the junction unmatched. The CDR3 spans 13 residues. Here the CDR3 DNA reads TGTGCCAGCAGTTTGGCAGGGGGCTATGGCTACACCTTC. Translated: CASSLAGGYGYTF.

The V call is TRBV3-1 (or the pseudogene TRBV3-2), the J call TRBJ1-2; D is undetermined. Trimming left V 3 bases short and J 8 bases short, with 10 bases between. In germline, CDR1 is LGHDT, CDR2 YNNKEL (reference sequence). There are 12 residues in the CDR3. In DNA, the CDR3 is TGTGCCAGCAGCCAGGGAGAGGAAGGCTACACCTTC. This sequence encodes CASSQGEEGYTF.

This chain links TRBV28 with TRBJ2-3, with 9 positions matching TRBD2. This CDR3 is 15 amino acids long. Trimming took 2 bases from V and 5 from J; bases not matched to a gene: 5. CDR1 is MDHEN and CDR2 is SYDVKM in the germline V gene. The CDR3 bases are TGTGCCAGCAGTTTAAGCGCGGGAGGGCAAGATACGCAGTATTTT. Translating it yields CASSLSAGGQDTQYF.

The rearrangement links TRBV7-8 to TRBJ1-4; possible D gene TRBD1, 5 bases. The V gene's germline CDR1 is SGHVS and CDR2 FQNEAQ. There are 13 residues in the CDR3. The germline V and J ends were trimmed by 8 bases and 8 bases, with 15 bases remaining between them. As DNA, the CDR3 is TGTGCCAGCTCTCGGGGGATGGGCGAAAAACTGTTTTTT. It codes for CASSRGMGEKLFF.

The chain combines TRBV28 with TRBJ1-5, with D uncertain. Trimming removed 7 bases from V and 1 base from J, with 5 bases in between. CDR1 MDHEN and CDR2 SYDVKM come from the germline V gene. CDR3 size: 12 residues. CDR3 sequence: CASTESNQPQHF. The CDR3 DNA reads as TGTGCCAGCACCGAGAGCAATCAGCCCCAGCATTTT.

The chain's CDR3 is CASSELVGAYEQYF. The CDR3 nucleotides are TGTGCCAGCTCAGAGCTGGTGGGAGCCTACGAGCAGTACTTC. V usage is TRBV18 and J usage is TRBJ2-7, with D perhaps matching TRBD2 (5 bases). CDR1 and CDR2 from the germline V gene are KGHSH and LQKENI. The CDR3 is 14 residues long. Trimming pared 5 bases from V and 2 bases from J, leaving 13 bases between.

This clone was recorded only once. This rearrangement joins TRBV27 to TRBJ2-3, with D possibly being TRBD2 (6 bases). Trimming removed 7 bases from V and 2 bases from J, with 16 bases in between. This CDR3 contains 15 residues. The germline V gene encodes CDR1 MNHEY and CDR2 SMNVEV (reference sequence). Here the CDR3 reads CASTNSDYFTDTQYF. CDR3 DNA: TGTGCCAGCACCAATTCGGACTACTTCACAGATACGCAGTATTTT.

The CDR3 loop reads CASILAGSNEQYF. The CDR3 DNA is TGTGCCAGCATACTAGCGGGATCCAACGAGCAGTACTTC. The rearrangement uses TRBV28 and TRBJ2-7; 10 bases match TRBD2. The CDR3 totals 13 residues. Per germline, CDR1 MDHEN and CDR2 SYDVKM. With V trimmed by 7 bases and J by 5 bases, 5 bases remained unmatched.

The V call is TRBV3-1 (or the pseudogene TRBV3-2), the J call TRBJ2-7; the D is unclear. This CDR3 is built from 13 residues. Germline CDR1 and CDR2: LGHDT and YNNKEL (reference sequence). Trimming removed 3 bases at V and 4 bases at J, with 10 bases between. This CDR3 is CASSHMGEYEQYF. CDR3 nucleotides: TGTGCCAGCAGCCACATGGGCGAATACGAGCAGTACTTC.

The chain couples TRBV7-2 to TRBJ2-1; TRBD1 is a possible D gene (5 bases). CDR1 and CDR2 from the germline V gene are SGHTA and FQGNSA. The length of the CDR3 is 13 residues. V was shortened by 4 bases and J by 3 bases, with 7 bases between the two germline ends. The CDR3 protein is CASSSTVYNEQFF. The CDR3 DNA sequence: TGTGCCAGCAGCTCGACAGTCTACAATGAGCAGTTCTTC.

This chain joins TRBV9 and TRBJ1-4, with D perhaps matching TRBD1 (5 bases). CDR1 is SGDLS and CDR2 is YYNGEE in the germline V gene. The CDR3 extends over 15 amino acids. The germline V and J ends were trimmed by 4 bases and 8 bases, with 18 bases remaining between them. CDR3 loop: CASSPQPGSEEKLFF. CDR3 bases: TGTGCCAGCAGCCCCCAGCCAGGGTCGGAGGAAAAACTGTTTTTT.

The chain uses TRBV19 and TRBJ2-5; 7 positions agree with TRBD2. Trimming removed 3 bases from V and 2 bases from J; junction bases left unmatched: 6. CDR3 size: 15 residues. From germline, CDR1 is LNHDA and CDR2 SQIVND (reference sequence). The CDR3 DNA sequence: TGTGCCAGTAGTATGACGGGAGGTCGGCAAGAGACCCAGTACTTC. It is translated as CASSMTGGRQETQYF.

The chain recombines TRBV11-2 with TRBJ2-3; D may be TRBD1 (6 bases). The V gene's germline CDR1 is SGHAT and CDR2 FQNNGV. CDR3 size: 15 residues. With 3 bases removed from V and 3 bases from J, the gap between germline ends came to 13 bases. Here the CDR3 reads CASSLVGAKTDTQYF. The CDR3 DNA is TGTGCCAGCAGCTTGGTGGGGGCCAAAACAGATACGCAGTATTTT.

The chain has TRBV5-4 and TRBJ2-7; TRBD2 matches at 11 bases. The CDR3 spans 15 residues. Germline CDR1 and CDR2: SGHNT and YYREEE (reference sequence). V was clipped by 3 bases and J by 2 bases; unmatched bases: 4. The CDR3 loop is CASSSLAGGTYEQYF. The CDR3 region has the DNA TGTGCCAGCAGCTCCCTAGCGGGAGGAACCTACGAGCAGTACTTC.

The chain recombines TRBV12-5 with TRBJ2-3; 7 bases align to TRBD2. The CDR3 spans 14 residues. J lost 4 bases, V lost 1 base, and 2 bases had no gene match. From germline, CDR1 is LGHNT and CDR2 FRNRAP. DNA of the CDR3: TGTGCTAGTGGTTTGGATGGGGGGGCAGATACGCAGTATTTT. This gives the protein CASGLDGGADTQYF.

The rearrangement uses TRBV5-6 and TRBJ2-7; 7 bases are shared with TRBD1. The germline CDR1 and CDR2 sequences are SGHDT and YYEEEE. The CDR3 runs to 16 residues. The V and J ends lost 4 bases and 0 bases, in that order; junction bases with no gene match: 10. DNA for the CDR3: TGTGCCAGCAGCGGGGGCCGGGACAGATCCTCCTACGAGCAGTACTTC. Protein sequence: CASSGGRDRSSYEQYF.

The CDR3 spells CASSQGPFQNPNQPQHF. DNA of the CDR3: TGCGCCAGCAGCCAAGGGCCCTTCCAGAACCCCAATCAGCCCCAGCATTTT. This chain links TRBV4-1 with TRBJ1-5; D remains ambiguous. Germline V CDR1 and CDR2: MGHRA, YSYEKL. This CDR3 has 17 residues. V was cut by 1 base and J by 3 bases, with 16 bases left in between.

There are a few counts of this clone. The rearrangement links TRBV6-5 to TRBJ1-2; D perhaps matches TRBD1 (5 bases). This CDR3 contains 14 residues. Germline V gene lookup returns CDR1 MNHEY and CDR2 SVGAGI. The V and J ends lost 5 bases and 5 bases respectively, with 15 bases between them. This CDR3 reads CASSPSGQGYGYTF. CDR3 bases: TGTGCCAGCAGTCCCTCAGGACAAGGGTATGGCTACACCTTC.

This clone was picked up many times. The gene calls are TRBV7-9 and TRBJ2-2, with 9 nucleotides matching TRBD2. Trimming at V came to 11 bases and at J to 2 bases, leaving 6 bases not matched to a gene. CDR1 and CDR2 from the germline V gene are SEHNR and FQNEAQ (reference sequence). This CDR3 has 14 amino acids. CDR3 sequence: CAGEREENTGELFF. In nucleotides, the CDR3 is TGTGCCGGGGAGCGGGAGGAAAACACCGGGGAGCTGTTTTTT. Using reference TRBV7-9 and TRBJ2-2 for the parts outside the CDR3, the full variable domain is DTGVSQNPRHKITKRGQNVTFRCDPISEHNRLYWYRQTLGQGPEFLTYFQNEAQLEKSRLLSDRFSAERPKGSFSTLEIQRTEQGDSAMYLCAGEREENTGELFFGEGSRLTVL.